This T cell receptor (beta chain) was sequenced for a study of shared clonotypes between healthy human individuals. The assay was immunoSEQ multiplex PCR, and TCRdb's table has in-frame clones only and misses some. The sample records roughly 2.2 million clones, approximately 93% being singletons. Study-level results: Naive subsets, compared against memory subsets, generally had larger estimated richness values. It was the non-shared clonotypes that had lower generation probabilities than clonotypes shared by all four donors. The donor pool, a small one, limited the genetic and exposure-history diversity represented.

Both subsets, CD45RA+ naive and CD45RA-negative memory, were split from the CD4+ cells. J gave up 6 bases and V 4 bases, and 4 bases lay outside the gene matches. This CDR3 spans 15 amino acids. Germline CDR1 and CDR2: MGHRA and YSYEKL. In its sample, this clone was seen once. Its specificity is unknown. Material for sequencing was naive CD4+ T cells from PBMCs. Subset indicated: CD45RA+ positively selected. The chain uses TRBV4-1 and TRBJ1-3; 12 bases fit TRBD1. The source is a man aged 18-30 years in good health. Some clones in this sample may be carry-over from other donors' samples. Here the CDR3 reads CASSLRDRGQNTIYF. The CDR3 nucleotides read TGCGCCAGCAGCCTTCGGGACAGGGGGCAAAACACCATATATTTT.